These 10 T cell receptor beta chains were all obtained from the same sample, sequenced in a study of CD8+ T cells in alopecia areata. The treatment was: oral pan-JAK inhibitor, 5-10 mg twice daily. cDNA serving as the sequencing template came from extracted, reverse transcribed RNA. Method: immunoSEQ multiplex PCR; TCRdb's copy keeps in-frame clones and lacks some. The table lists 160,000 or so clones, around 71% of them singletons. The input for sequencing was CD4+ T cells sorted from blood, taken at week 4, from a patient treated with tofacitinib. The receptors were sampled from a human donor with alopecia areata.

The chain joins TRBV29-1 to TRBJ2-5, with 8 positions matching TRBD1. Trimming cost V 7 bases and J 2 bases; bases outside gene matches: 6. Germline V CDR1 and CDR2: SQVTM, ANQGSEA. There are 13 residues in the CDR3. The CDR3 reads CSGGQDTQETQYF. Here the CDR3 DNA reads TGCAGCGGGGGACAGGACACACAAGAGACCCAGTACTTC.

The V call is TRBV7-2, the J call TRBJ2-1, with 15 bases identical to TRBD2. With V trimmed by 3 bases and J by 3 bases, 9 bases remained unmatched. The CDR3 spans 19 residues. Per the germline V gene, CDR1 is SGHTA and CDR2 is FQGNSA. As DNA, the CDR3 is TGTGCCAGCAGCTTGACCGGGACTAGCGGGGGGCTCCTCTACAATGAGCAGTTCTTC. Translation: CASSLTGTSGGLLYNEQFF.

The gene calls are TRBV7-2 and TRBJ2-2; the D gene is possibly TRBD1 (6 bases). Germline V gene data show CDR1 as SGHTA and CDR2 as FQGNSA. Trimming cost V 1 base and J 3 bases, with 9 bases left between them. This CDR3 has 15 residues. CDR3 in DNA: TGTGCCAGCAGCTTAGGAAACAGGGACACCGGGGAGCTGTTTTTT. It yields the protein CASSLGNRDTGELFF. Based on the CDR3 plus reference TRBV7-2 and TRBJ2-2, the full variable domain is GAGVSQSPSNKVTEKGKDVELRCDPISGHTALYWYRQSLGQGLEFLIYFQGNSAPDKSGLPSDRFSAERTGGSVSTLTIQRTQQEDSAVYLCASSLGNRDTGELFFGEGSRLTVL.

The chain employs TRBV2 and TRBJ1-3, with 9 positions matching TRBD1. This CDR3 comprises 15 residues. The germline V gene has CDR1 SNHLY and CDR2 FYNNEI. J was trimmed by 2 bases and V by 6 bases; bases with no gene match: 5. CDR3 bases: TGTGCCAGCAGCTACCGACAGGGGGCTGGAAACACCATATATTTT. It translates to CASSYRQGAGNTIYF.

In its sample, this clone was seen a few times. CDR3 nucleotides: TGCAGCGTTGCGTATCGACTAGCGGACAATGAGCAGTTCTTC. Protein product: CSVAYRLADNEQFF. This chain connects TRBV29-1 to TRBJ2-1; the match to TRBD2 covers 9 bases. V shed 4 bases and J 5 bases; nucleotides not matched to a gene: 6. Germline CDR1 reads SQVTM; CDR2 reads ANQGSEA. This CDR3 is built from 14 residues.

The chain uses TRBV29-1 and TRBJ2-3, with D perhaps assigned TRBD1 or TRBD2 (5 bases each). The CDR3 sequence is 14 residues long. The ends were cut back, 6 bases at V and 1 base at J, with 14 bases in the middle. Germline V gives CDR1 SQVTM, CDR2 ANQGSEA. CDR3 protein: CSVPGRWGTDTQYF. CDR3 sequence (DNA): TGCAGCGTCCCGGGGCGGTGGGGCACAGATACGCAGTATTTT.

The chain recombines TRBV5-1 with TRBJ2-7; maybe TRBD1 (5 bases). V was trimmed by 0 bases and J by 3 bases, leaving 13 bases between them. CDR1 is SGHRS and CDR2 is YFSETQ in the germline V gene. The CDR3 is 15 amino acids. Here the CDR3 reads CASSLAPGSVYEQYF. The CDR3 DNA sequence: TGCGCCAGCAGCTTGGCCCCAGGGTCGGTCTACGAGCAGTACTTC.

This clone was seen a few times. The genes are TRBV5-6 and TRBJ2-5, with D unresolved. With 2 bases removed from V and 1 base from J, the gap between germline ends came to 6 bases. The length of the CDR3 is 13 residues. Germline V gene sequence: CDR1 SGHDT, CDR2 YYEEEE. Here the CDR3 DNA reads TGTGCCAGCAGCTTTGGTGTCCAAGAGACCCAGTACTTC. Amino acids: CASSFGVQETQYF.

The chain links TRBV29-1 to TRBJ2-1; 12 nucleotides match TRBD2. V lost 8 bases and J lost 7; bases outside the gene matches: 12. Germline V CDR1 and CDR2: SQVTM, ANQGSEA. CDR3 size: 15 residues. The chain's CDR3 is CSHTGGGLAGNEQFF. Here the CDR3 DNA reads TGCAGCCACACAGGGGGCGGACTAGCGGGGAATGAGCAGTTCTTC.

The rearrangement joins TRBV27 to TRBJ2-5; weak D call: TRBD1 (6 bases). CDR3 length equals 13 residues. V gave up 4 bases and J gave up 5 bases, with 11 bases separating them. The germline gives CDR1 MNHEY, CDR2 SMNVEV (reference sequence). The CDR3 sequence: CASSYRGTETQYF. CDR3 nucleotides: TGTGCCAGCAGTTATAGGGGGACGGAGACCCAGTACTTC.